This paragraph reports one TCR beta chain. Its antigen remains undetermined. Base qualities are not at hand, and no much larger clone is one base apart. The protocol used for the library was 5' RACE. Sequencing instrument: Illumina HiSeq 2500. The second PCR ran for roughly 7 to 12 cycles and used a J-beta primer mix along with a sample-barcoded 5' primer. Each TCR beta cDNA molecule received a unique molecular identifier from a template-switch 5' adaptor carrying 12 random nucleotides. Each sample yielded at least 2.5 million CDR3-containing paired-end reads. The Mint cDNA synthesis kit, primed by a TRBC-specific oligonucleotide, was used to synthesize first-strand cDNA from all RNA. Following uracil-DNA glycosylase treatment, all cDNA underwent a first 18-cycle PCR with the universal primers M1SS and BC2_uni_R. The paper's processing steps were these. Each sample was normalized by randomly selecting 1 million high-quality reads, each carrying a distinct molecular identifier. Instead of being binned into consensus sequences, reads with shared molecular identifiers were discarded. MiTCR, set to a Q25 quality threshold and the strictest error-elimination algorithm, was used for CDR3 identification, clonotype clustering and error correction. A nonparametric unseen species model using Euler transformation provided a lower-bound estimate of total TCR beta diversity. The raw public reads went through TCRdb reprocessing: fastp at Q25, MiXCR clone calling, in-frame beta chains kept. Duplicate CDR3 protein sequences are folded into a single record with the most common DNA and genes. The V and J calls were determined by TCRdb, not by the authors. The sample table records around 1.5 million distinct CDR3 sequences; roughly 30% of these occur just once. The ten largest make up around 11% of the sample.

These data belong to a study of blood T cells in healthy people across ages (dated by TCRdb to 2013 to 2016). Describing the broader study: In model experiments, roughly one uniquely barcoded TCR beta cDNA molecule per two T cells was captured by template switching. Using deep sequencing normalized with unique cDNA molecular identifiers, the study measured how TCR beta repertoire diversity changes with age. The donors were split into four age groups: young (average 16 years), middle-aged (over 35), aged (about 56) and long-lived (approximately 80). To avoid experimental bias, donors of different ages were distributed randomly across sequencing lanes. Two additional independent replicas of 1 million unique cDNA reads from the same blood draw were analyzed for two donors (one aged 18 to 30 and one aged 80 or older). General conclusions and limits of the study: As age increased, observed TCR beta diversity per million T cells dropped in a roughly linear way, and a significant reduction was already evident by age 40. Conclusive comparison of naive and antigen-experienced compartments was prevented by the profiling of bulk unsorted PBMCs. Donor CMV infection status was unknown, potentially confounding age-related changes in expanded clonotypes. Estimates of total diversity based on one million sequenced T cells were considered lower bounds and underestimates. The percentage of naive T cells measured by flow cytometry correlated strongly with observed TCR beta diversity. Compared with the aged group, more naive CD4+ T cells, fewer expanded clones and increased TCR diversity were shown by the long-lived group, suggesting age selection.

Donors were about 36 systemically healthy Caucasian individuals from Russia aged about 6 to 100 years. Roughly 9.5 milliliters of peripheral blood were drawn from each donor into EDTA-treated Vacutainer tubes. PBMCs were isolated by Ficoll-Paque density-gradient centrifugation, with at least 7 million obtained per sample. Trizol reagent was used to extract total RNA from the PBMCs, yielding at least 5 micrograms per sample. For every donor, flow cytometry on a PBMC aliquot measured the percentage of naive CD45RAhigh/CD27high T cells. From cysteine to phenylalanine, the CDR3 is 13 amino acids long. Only the CDR3 DNA is retained, 39 bases long and in frame from the first base. The germline V gene (reference sequence) provides CDR1 LNHNV and CDR2 YYDKDF. V is cut back by 8 bases and J by 7 bases, with 11 bases in the junction unmatched.

This sequence originates from a woman aged 30 to 39 in good health. Sequencing was performed on blood. The V gene is TRBV15 and the J gene is TRBJ2-7; 7 bases in the junction line up with TRBD1. CDR3 sequence: CATRDRDHGEQYF. The DNA reads as follows: TGTGCCACCCGTGACAGGGACCACGGGGAGCAGTACTTC.